What follows describes a single TCR beta chain. Its target is not known. CDR3 length: 14 residues. From germline, CDR1 is MDHEN and CDR2 SYDVKM. Trimming removed 7 bases from V and 6 bases from J, with 18 bases in between. This entry belongs to a study of shared clonotypes between healthy human individuals. On the study more broadly: The study enrolled two women and three men aged 18 to 49.

This table comes from immunoSEQ multiplex PCR, and its TCRdb copy is limited to in-frame clones, with some not included. This sample carries 2 million to 2.5 million clones, more than 90% of them seen once, and the ten largest clones take roughly 0.13%. Findings and limits, study-wide: The authors sampled blood alone, and tissue repertoires likely differ. The represented genetic and exposure-history diversity was limited by the small number of donors.

The chain joins TRBV28 to TRBJ1-1; D possibly corresponds to TRBD1 (5 bases). The sequence was collected from a man younger than 30 in good health. Sequencing used naive CD4+ T cells sorted from blood. The sample's subset: CD45RA+ positively selected. The CDR3: CASTQPRGRAEAFF. CDR3 DNA: TGTGCCAGCACCCAACCGAGGGGACGTGCTGAAGCTTTCTTT.